This record covers a single TCR beta chain. Its matching antigen is unknown. TCRdb independently ran MiXCR on the multiplex PCR reads; one entry per CDR3 protein. The repertoire has approximately 210,000 distinct CDR3 sequences, less than 40% of them found once; the top ten carry 1.2% to 1.5%. The data stem from a study of breast tumors, draining lymph nodes, adjacent tissues. Notes on the study in general: The data were judged consistent with most tumor T cells coming from lymph node and expanding in tumor.

Samples came from axillary lymph nodes draining the breast cancer. The CDR3 spans 14 residues. The germline V gene has CDR1 LNHDA and CDR2 SQIVND (reference sequence). V was cut by 3 bases and J by 7 bases, with 15 bases left in between. The clonotype was recovered from a female donor with breast cancer. Some clones in this sample may be carry-over from other donors' samples. The sequenced sample was axillary lymph node tissue. V is TRBV19 and J is TRBJ1-2; D is unresolved. CDR3 coding DNA: TGTGCCAGTAGTATGTCAGTATCCTCGGGTGGCTACACCTTC. Translation gives CASSMSVSSGGYTF. The full variable domain, rest sourced from reference TRBV19 and TRBJ1-2, is DGGITQSPKYLFRKEGQNVTLSCEQNLNHDAMYWYRQDPGQGLRLIYYSQIVNDFQKGDIAEGYSVSREKKESFPLTVTSAQKNPTAFYLCASSMSVSSGGYTFGSGTRLTVV.